The 21 T cell receptor beta chains given below trace back to one sample, sequenced in a study of early T cells in non-severe SARS-CoV-2 infection. TCRdb called the 5' RACE reads again in MiXCR, with one record for every CDR3 protein. There are roughly 93,000 distinct CDR3 sequences in the sample; approximately 10% occur only once, and 5.1% lies in the top ten. Sample: whole blood. The receptors stem from an adult who was a healthcare worker with PCR-confirmed SARS-CoV-2 infection or an uninfected control (not recorded which).

This clonotype was seen only a few times. The CDR3 bases are TGCGCCAGCAGCTTGGCGCAGGGGGCGGGTAGCTATGGCTACACCTTC. It is translated as CASSLAQGAGSYGYTF. The chain employs TRBV5-1 and TRBJ1-2; 8 bases map to TRBD1. V gave up 0 bases and J gave up 4 bases; unmatched junction bases: 8. This CDR3 region has 16 residues. Germline V gene lookup returns CDR1 SGHRS and CDR2 YFSETQ.

This clonotype was detected ten times or more. V and J are TRBV7-3 and TRBJ1-1, with D unresolved. The CDR3 length is 15 residues. Germline V gives CDR1 SGHTA, CDR2 FQGTGA. Between the trimmed V and J ends, which lost 2 bases and 1 base, there was a span of 11 bases. CDR3 sequence: CASSLEGRRNTEAFF. The CDR3 DNA sequence: TGTGCCAGCAGCTTAGAGGGTCGACGGAACACTGAAGCTTTCTTT.

Written as DNA, the CDR3 is TGTGCCAGCAGCCCAGGGACAGGGGGGAGGTCGAATGAGCAGTTCTTC. Translating gives CASSPGTGGRSNEQFF. V is TRBV12-3 or TRBV12-4 and J is TRBJ2-1; the match to TRBD1 covers 11 bases. The CDR3 spans 16 residues. Trimming cost V 6 bases and J 7 bases; bases outside gene matches: 11.

This clonotype was counted a few times. The chain carries TRBV29-1 and TRBJ2-3; 7 bases align to TRBD2. CDR1 is SQVTM, CDR2 ANQGSEA, per germline. The length of the CDR3 is 14 residues. The V gene end was trimmed by 4 bases and the J gene end by 0 bases; junction bases not matched to a gene: 4. The CDR3 reads CSVASGVSTDTQYF. The CDR3, as DNA: TGCAGCGTTGCTAGCGGCGTCAGCACAGATACGCAGTATTTT.

This clonotype was seen more than once but under ten times. This sequence joins TRBV12-5 and TRBJ2-5; possibly TRBD1 for D (6 bases). V gave up 1 base and J gave up 5 bases, with 14 bases separating them. The CDR3 consists of 15 residues. CDR1 and CDR2 (germline): LGHNT, FRNRAP. Written as DNA, the CDR3 is TGTGCTAGTGGTTTGGCCCTACAGGGCCGGGAGACCCAGTACTTC. Residues: CASGLALQGRETQYF.

This sequence joins TRBV20-1 and TRBJ2-3; tentatively, D is TRBD1 or TRBD2 (6 bases each). Germline CDR1 DFQATT, CDR2 SNEGSKA (reference sequence). The CDR3 has 13 residues. V was trimmed by 3 bases and J by 9 bases, leaving 16 bases between them. CDR3 sequence: CSARGGEQGTQYF. The CDR3 nucleotides read TGCAGTGCTAGGGGCGGGGAACAGGGCACGCAGTATTTT.

This clonotype occurred many times. V gene TRBV18 combines with J gene TRBJ1-1; maybe TRBD1 (5 bases). In germline, CDR1 is KGHSH, CDR2 LQKENI. Trimming cost V 6 bases and J 3 bases, with 11 bases left between them. The CDR3 spans 13 residues. In nucleotides, the CDR3 is TGTGCCAGCTCGACCGGGGCCTACACTGAAGCTTTCTTT. Its translation is CASSTGAYTEAFF.

The rearrangement uses TRBV7-9 and TRBJ1-4; no clear D. Deletions cut 11 bases from V and 8 bases from J, with 15 bases between. Germline V CDR1 and CDR2: SEHNR, FQNEAQ (reference sequence). The CDR3 sequence is 12 residues long. The CDR3 loop reads CASGVSGEKLFF. In DNA, the CDR3 is TGTGCCTCCGGGGTCAGCGGCGAAAAACTGTTTTTT.

This clonotype was counted many times. This rearrangement joins TRBV5-1 to TRBJ2-2; D possibly matches TRBD1 or TRBD2 (6 bases each). From germline, CDR1 is SGHRS and CDR2 YFSETQ. Trimming stripped 4 bases from V and 7 bases from J, with 17 bases between. The CDR3 spans 15 residues. The CDR3 DNA is TGCGCCAGCAGCCCTCGCCGGGGGCCGAGCGGGGAGCTGTTTTTT. Protein product: CASSPRRGPSGELFF.

The chain links TRBV7-9 to TRBJ1-6; 8 nucleotides align to TRBD1. Trimming cost V 3 bases and J 9 bases; bases outside gene matches: 10. Germline values: CDR1 SEHNR, CDR2 FQNEAQ (reference sequence). The CDR3 sequence is 16 residues long. The DNA for the CDR3 is TGTGCCAGCAGCTTCCTCGAGACAGGGGAAGGTTCACCCCTCCACTTT. It specifies CASSFLETGEGSPLHF. Variable domain in full (rest from reference TRBV7-9 and TRBJ1-6): DTGVSQNPRHKITKRGQNVTFRCDPISEHNRLYWYRQTLGQGPEFLTYFQNEAQLEKSRLLSDRFSAERPKGSFSTLEIQRTEQGDSAMYLCASSFLETGEGSPLHFGNGTRLTVT.

V and J are TRBV29-1 and TRBJ2-4; D possibly matches TRBD1 or TRBD2 (5 bases each). Germline CDR1 and CDR2: SQVTM and ANQGSEA. V was trimmed by 7 bases and J by 8 bases, leaving 12 bases between them. The CDR3 spans 11 residues. CDR3 amino acids: CSGTRGDIQYF. The CDR3 nucleotides are TGCAGCGGGACCCGGGGCGACATTCAGTACTTC.

The chain recombines TRBV3-1 with TRBJ1-3; D unresolved. In germline, CDR1 is LGHDT, CDR2 YNNKEL (reference sequence). This CDR3 comprises 14 residues. Between the trimmed V and J ends, which lost 5 bases and 0 bases, there was a span of 8 bases. CDR3 sequence: CASSDLFSGNTIYF. In DNA form, the CDR3 reads TGTGCCAGCAGCGACCTTTTCTCTGGAAACACCATATATTTT.

This clonotype was detected only a few times. The chain has TRBV6-2 or TRBV6-3 and TRBJ1-5, with 10 bases matching TRBD1. This CDR3 has 17 amino acids. In germline, CDR1 is MNHEY, CDR2 SVGEGT. Trimming removed 6 bases from V and 2 bases from J; junction bases left unmatched: 10. CDR3 sequence (DNA): TGTGCCAGCAGGTCCGGGACAGGGGCTGGGGGCAATCAGCCCCAGCATTTT. Translated, it gives CASRSGTGAGGNQPQHF.

J is TRBJ1-2 and V is TRBV19, with D hard to call. Germline V gives CDR1 LNHDA, CDR2 SQIVND (reference sequence). The CDR3 length is 13 residues. With 1 base removed from V and 8 bases from J, the gap between germline ends came to 11 bases. The CDR3 DNA sequence: TGTGCCAGTAGTATAGGGAACGTCTTGGGCTACACCTTC. Translation: CASSIGNVLGYTF.

In this sample, this clonotype turned up many times. The J gene is TRBJ1-5, the V gene TRBV6-1; D gene ambiguous. CDR1 is MNHNS, CDR2 SASEGT, per germline. This CDR3 spans 14 amino acids. For the CDR3, the DNA is TGTGCAGCCGCGCTTGAACGTAGCAATCAGCCCCAGCATTTT. It yields the protein CAAALERSNQPQHF.

Ten or more counts support this clonotype. This rearrangement joins TRBV4-1 to TRBJ2-5, with 8 bases lining up with TRBD2. The CDR3 length is 17 residues. J was trimmed by 5 bases and V by 1 base; bases with no gene match: 12. Germline V gene lookup returns CDR1 MGHRA and CDR2 YSYEKL. CDR3 coding DNA: TGCGCCAGCAGCCAAGGTTATATGGCCGGCGGGAGGGAGACCCAGTACTTC. Translating it yields CASSQGYMAGGRETQYF.

This clonotype appeared many times. The CDR3 coding sequence is TGCAGTGCTCCGGGACTACCAGACTACGAGCAGTACTTC. This sequence encodes CSAPGLPDYEQYF. V gene TRBV20-1 combines with J gene TRBJ2-7; 7 bases agree with TRBD2. The CDR3 runs to 13 residues. V shed 5 bases, J shed 3 bases, and the junction held 7 bases outside the gene matches. Germline CDR1 reads DFQATT; CDR2 reads SNEGSKA (reference sequence).

The rearrangement links TRBV7-8 to TRBJ2-7; 9 bases are shared with TRBD1. V trimming: 5 bases; J trimming: 2 bases; junction bases outside the gene matches: 7. This CDR3 contains 15 residues. CDR1 SGHVS and CDR2 FQNEAQ come from the germline V gene. The DNA for the CDR3 is TGTGCCAGCAGCCGAACCCGGGACAGGGCCTACGAGCAGTACTTC. Protein: CASSRTRDRAYEQYF. Using reference TRBV7-8 and TRBJ2-7 for the parts outside the CDR3, the full variable domain is GAGVSQSPRYKVAKRGQDVALRCDPISGHVSLFWYQQALGQGPEFLTYFQNEAQLDKSGLPSDRFFAERPEGSVSTLKIQRTQQEDSAVYLCASSRTRDRAYEQYFGPGTRLTVT.

Turning to this clonotype: Sequence at one end of the junction differs from germline and may be a read error. V gene TRBV2 combines with J gene TRBJ2-1; perhaps TRBD2 as D (6 bases). CDR1 is SNHLY, CDR2 FYNNEI, per germline. This CDR3 has 17 amino acids. CDR3 nucleotides: TGTGCCAGCAGTGAATTTTCTAGCGCGAGCTCCTACAATGAGCTGTTCTTC. Protein sequence: CASSEFSSASSYNELFF.

This clonotype was found a few times. The genes are TRBV5-1 and TRBJ2-1; D gene ambiguous. The ends were cut back, 0 bases at V and 6 bases at J, with 19 bases in the middle. The CDR3 spans 17 residues. Germline CDR1 is SGHRS and CDR2 is YFSETQ. CDR3 protein: CASSLEGQFELSNEQFF. For the CDR3, the DNA is TGCGCCAGCAGCTTGGAAGGCCAATTCGAATTAAGCAATGAGCAGTTCTTC.

The V and J genes are TRBV29-1 and TRBJ2-7; TRBD2 is a possible D gene (5 bases). In germline, CDR1 is SQVTM, CDR2 ANQGSEA. There are 12 residues in the CDR3. Trimming cost V 4 bases and J 6 bases, with 13 bases left between them. This chain's CDR3 is CSVARIGGEQYF. Here the CDR3 DNA reads TGCAGCGTTGCCCGCATAGGAGGCGAGCAGTACTTC.